Below are 5 T cell receptor beta chains sequenced from a single sample in a study of T cell repertoires in cytomegalovirus infection. MiXCR was run by TCRdb on the reads, yielding one entry per CDR3 protein. The repertoire includes approximately 200,000 distinct CDR3 sequences, approximately 24% of them detected once, and about 20% sits in the top ten. The sequenced material came from CD8+ T cells from PBMCs. All receptors derive from a human donor in good health (CMV status not recorded). Some clones in this sample may be carry-over from other donors' samples.

This rearrangement joins TRBV5-1 to TRBJ2-7, with 11 bases identical to TRBD2. The CDR3 totals 15 residues. The V and J ends lost 0 bases and 2 bases, in that order; junction bases with no gene match: 1. Germline loops: CDR1 SGHRS, CDR2 YFSETQ. The CDR3 coding sequence is TGCGCCAGCAGCTTGGAACTAGCGGGGGCCTACGAGCAGTACTTC. Amino acid sequence: CASSLELAGAYEQYF.

This clonotype turned up a few times. The chain couples TRBV6-6 to TRBJ2-4; D possibly corresponds to TRBD2 (6 bases). The CDR3 is 13 residues long. Germline-derived CDR1 and CDR2 are MNHNY and SVGAGI (reference sequence). V lost 5 bases to trimming and J lost 8 bases, with 13 bases between them. DNA for the CDR3: TGTGCCAGCAGTAGCGGGTGGGTCGACATTCAGTACTTC. This codes for CASSSGWVDIQYF.

This clonotype has ten or more counts. The chain uses TRBV7-8 and TRBJ1-1, with a weak D call TRBD1 (6 bases). The CDR3 spans 13 residues. Looked up from germline, CDR1 is SGHVS and CDR2 is FQNEAQ. The germline V and J ends were trimmed by 8 bases and 0 bases, with 10 bases remaining between them. The DNA for the CDR3 is TGTGCCAGCTCGGACAGATTGAACACTGAAGCTTTCTTT. This gives the protein CASSDRLNTEAFF.

This clonotype was observed once. Given a much more abundant clone one base away, this may be a read error. The J gene is TRBJ2-5, the V gene TRBV7-8, with 7 bases lining up with TRBD1. The CDR3 has 15 residues. The ends lost 10 bases at V and 0 bases at J; junction bases unmatched: 11. Germline V gene data show CDR1 as SGHVS and CDR2 as FQNEAQ. CDR3 in amino acids: CANTISGGYQETQYF. Here the CDR3 DNA reads TGTGCCAACACCATATCAGGGGGATACCAAGAGACCCAGTACTTC.

The chain uses TRBV2 and TRBJ2-1; D unresolved. The CDR3 extends over 12 amino acids. Germline CDR1 reads SNHLY; CDR2 reads FYNNEI. V dropped 3 bases and J dropped 9 bases, with 9 bases sitting between them. CDR3 coding DNA: TGTGCCAGCAGTGACGGATTAACTGAGCAGTTCTTC. Protein product: CASSDGLTEQFF.